The 8 T cell receptor beta chains below were found in one sample sequenced in a study of blood T cell repertoires in COVID-19. Clones were sequenced by immunoSEQ multiplex PCR, and TCRdb holds only the in-frame ones, with some missing. Among around 300,000 clones listed, 86% were seen once. Source material: peripheral blood. These receptor sequences come from a woman aged 70-85 years with COVID-19, enrolled during active disease.

This clone was seen more than once but under ten times. This chain joins TRBV7-9 and TRBJ1-4, with TRBD1 matching 9 bases. This CDR3 contains 16 residues. The J segment lost 8 bases and the V segment lost 3 bases, leaving 10 bases of the junction unmatched. Per the germline V gene, CDR1 is SEHNR and CDR2 is FQNEAQ (reference sequence). CDR3: CASSFPTGGAGEKLFF. In DNA form, the CDR3 reads TGTGCCAGCAGCTTTCCCACAGGGGGCGCGGGAGAAAAACTGTTTTTT. Together with reference TRBV7-9 and TRBJ1-4, the CDR3 gives the full variable domain: DTGVSQNPRHKITKRGQNVTFRCDPISEHNRLYWYRQTLGQGPEFLTYFQNEAQLEKSRLLSDRFSAERPKGSFSTLEIQRTEQGDSAMYLCASSFPTGGAGEKLFFGSGTQLSVL.

The J gene is TRBJ2-5, the V gene TRBV11-2, with 8 positions matching TRBD1. There are 17 residues in the CDR3. CDR1 and CDR2 (germline): SGHAT, FQNNGV. Trimming cost V 1 base and J 4 bases; bases outside gene matches: 11. CDR3: CASSLGTGSKIGETQYF. As DNA, the CDR3 is TGTGCCAGCAGCTTAGGGACAGGGTCGAAGATAGGAGAGACCCAGTACTTC. The variable domain in full, completed from reference TRBV11-2 and TRBJ2-5, reads EAGVAQSPRYKIIEKRQSVAFWCNPISGHATLYWYQQILGQGPKLLIQFQNNGVVDDSQLPKDRFSAERLKGVDSTLKIQPAKLEDSAVYLCASSLGTGSKIGETQYFGPGTRLLVL.

J is TRBJ1-2 and V is TRBV7-9; a weak D match, TRBD1 (6 bases). Trimming cost V 5 bases and J 2 bases, with 9 bases left between them. The CDR3 is 13 amino acids. The germline gives CDR1 SEHNR, CDR2 FQNEAQ (reference sequence). The CDR3 here is CASSPGQNYGYTF. CDR3 nucleotides: TGTGCCAGCAGCCCGGGACAAAACTATGGCTACACCTTC. Using reference TRBV7-9 and TRBJ1-2 for the parts outside the CDR3, the full variable domain is DTGVSQNPRHKITKRGQNVTFRCDPISEHNRLYWYRQTLGQGPEFLTYFQNEAQLEKSRLLSDRFSAERPKGSFSTLEIQRTEQGDSAMYLCASSPGQNYGYTFGSGTRLTVV.

This chain joins TRBV5-6 and TRBJ2-7, with D perhaps matching TRBD2 (5 bases). CDR3 size: 14 residues. The germline V gene has CDR1 SGHDT and CDR2 YYEEEE. With 0 bases removed from V and 3 bases from J, the gap between germline ends came to 10 bases. CDR3 nucleotides: TGTGCCAGCAGCTTGGTCGGGAACAACTACGAGCAGTACTTC. This codes for CASSLVGNNYEQYF.

The V call is TRBV10-2, the J call TRBJ2-2; 13 bases match TRBD2. Germline V CDR1 and CDR2: WSHSY, SAAADI. The CDR3 runs to 15 residues. Trimming took 4 bases from V and 8 from J; bases not matched to a gene: 4. The CDR3 region is CASSARTSGGGELFF. The CDR3 DNA reads as TGCGCCAGCAGTGCCAGGACTAGCGGGGGAGGGGAGCTGTTTTTT.

This clone was seen a single time. The J gene is TRBJ1-2, the V gene TRBV3-1 (or the pseudogene TRBV3-2), with D perhaps matching TRBD1 (6 bases). The CDR3 contains 16 residues. CDR1 and CDR2 (germline): LGHDT, YNNKEL (reference sequence). V was shortened by 0 bases and J by 7 bases, with 18 bases between the two germline ends. CDR3 nucleotide sequence: TGTGCCAGCAGCCAAGATTCGGGGGGCGCGGGTGGTGGCTACACCTTC. Translated: CASSQDSGGAGGGYTF.

Written as DNA, the CDR3 is TGCGCCAGCAGGAGACACCGGGACAGTGAGTTAGAGCAGTACTTC. As protein: CASRRHRDSELEQYF. The rearrangement links TRBV10-1 to TRBJ2-7; 7 nucleotides agree with TRBD1. This CDR3 is 15 amino acids long. Trimming cost V 6 bases and J 7 bases; bases outside gene matches: 15. CDR1 is WNHNN, CDR2 SYGVQD, per germline (reference sequence).

The rearrangement uses TRBV28 and TRBJ2-7, with TRBD2 matching over 8 bases. The V and J ends lost 3 bases and 3 bases, in that order; junction bases with no gene match: 1. The CDR3 is 13 residues long. The V gene's germline CDR1 is MDHEN and CDR2 SYDVKM. CDR3 loop: CASSFGGGYEQYF. In DNA form, the CDR3 reads TGTGCCAGCAGTTTCGGGGGGGGCTACGAGCAGTACTTC.